The TCR beta chain described here comes from a study of PD-L1 blockade in urothelial cancer. Across the whole study: Most patients, about 85% of the roughly 30, were males with bladder-origin cancer.

This CDR3 spans 13 amino acids. Between the trimmed V and J ends, which lost 2 bases and 7 bases, there was a span of 11 bases. Germline CDR1 MDHEN, CDR2 SYDVKM. Measured with immunoSEQ multiplex PCR; TCRdb has only the in-frame clones, and not every one. The data show tens of thousands of clones, with 85% to 95% seen just once and around 0.9% held by the top ten. Described time point: peripheral blood 6 weeks after treatment start. This TCR was sampled from an elderly woman with urothelial cancer. This chain uses TRBV28 with TRBJ1-2; a possible D gene is TRBD1 (6 bases). The sequences come from PBMCs, collected around atezolizumab (anti-PD-L1) treatment. The CDR3: CASSLTGGGGYTF. The CDR3 nucleotides are TGTGCCAGCAGTTTAACGGGGGGCGGTGGCTACACCTTC.